A selection of T cell receptor beta chains follows, all from one sample in a study of post-analysis software for immune sequencing data. From the PCR reads, TCRdb called clonotypes with MiXCR, one entry per CDR3 protein. The data show hundreds of thousands of distinct CDR3 sequences, roughly 27% seen once. The specimen sequenced was blood. The receptors originated from a girl between 5 and 17 years old with multiple sclerosis. Both conserved end residues are part of each CDR3. A D gene is named only where the DNA matches it firmly. Expanded clones get a size class; other rows say once, few or many, or leave the size out.

DNA | CDR3 | D | length | J | size | V
TGTGCCAGCAGCCAATCCGGGCCCACTAACTATGGCTACACCTTC | CASSQSGPTNYGYTF | NA | 15 | TRBJ1-2 | few | TRBV14
TGTGCCAGCAGACATCAACAGGGGGCTAGTGAGCAGTTCTTC | CASRHQQGASEQFF | TRBD1 | 14 | TRBJ2-1 | few | TRBV6-5
TGTGCCAGCAGCCGACCCCTAGCGGGAGGGCGAGATACGCAGTATTTT | CASSRPLAGGRDTQYF | TRBD2 | 16 | TRBJ2-3 | once | TRBV28
TGTGCCAGCAGTTTATGGGGCGGAAAAGAGACCCAGTACTTC | CASSLWGGKETQYF | NA | 14 | TRBJ2-5 | NA | TRBV28
TGTGCCATCAAGAGGACTTCTCAAGAGACCCAGTACTTC | CAIKRTSQETQYF | NA | 13 | TRBJ2-5 | few | TRBV6-2/TRBV6-3
TGTGCCAGCAGCTTAGGGGCCGGCGGGAGGGTGAAAAACATTCAGTACTTC | CASSLGAGGRVKNIQYF | TRBD2 | 17 | TRBJ2-4 | NA | TRBV7-2
TGCGCCAGCAGCCCCGGGACTAGCGGGGGTATTGGGAATGAGCAGTTCTTC | CASSPGTSGGIGNEQFF | TRBD2 | 17 | TRBJ2-1 | few | TRBV5-1
TGTGCCAGCAGCGTAGGAGCGGGGAGGAACGAGCAGTACTTC | CASSVGAGRNEQYF | TRBD2 | 14 | TRBJ2-7 | NA | TRBV9
TGCAGTGCTATCGAAACCTCCTACGAGCAGTACTTC | CSAIETSYEQYF | NA | 12 | TRBJ2-7 | NA | TRBV20-1
TGTGCCAGCAGCAAGGGACAGGGGGCTTACAATGAGCAGTTCTTC | CASSKGQGAYNEQFF | TRBD1 | 15 | TRBJ2-1 | NA | TRBV5-6
TGCAGCGTTGAGGACAGGTTCTATGGCTACACCTTC | CSVEDRFYGYTF | TRBD1 | 12 | TRBJ1-2 | few | TRBV29-1
TGCAGTGCTAGAGCACCCCCCCTCGGGCGGTTAGACAATGAGCAGTTCTTC | CSARAPPLGRLDNEQFF | NA | 17 | TRBJ2-1 | few | TRBV20-1
TGTGCCAGCAGCAGACGGGGACGCACAGATGCGCAGTATTTT | CASSRRGRTDAQYF | NA | 14 | TRBJ2-3 | NA | TRBV12-3/TRBV12-4